A selection of T cell receptor beta chains follows, all from one sample in a study of T cell repertoires in cytomegalovirus infection. Each CDR3 protein is one row after TCRdb ran MiXCR on the reads. This table has some 100,000 distinct CDR3 sequences, around a quarter appearing once. Specimen: CD8+ T cells from PBMCs. Every receptor here comes from a human donor in good health (CMV status not recorded). Some clones in this sample may be carry-over from other donors' samples. The CDR3 runs from the conserved cysteine through the conserved F or W. Each record gives: J gene, clone size, D gene, V gene, CDR3 DNA, CDR3 protein. A D gene is named only where the DNA matches it firmly. The size entry is marked missing in some rows and otherwise reads once, few, many or a size class.

>TRBJ1-4|-|-|TRBV4-2
TGTGTCAGCAGCCAAGATTTGCAGGAAAAACTGTTTTTT
CVSSQDLQEKLFF
>TRBJ2-3|many|-|TRBV13
TGTGCCAGCAGCGAATCCGGGACCCTATTCTCGCAGTATTTT
CASSESGTLFSQYF
>TRBJ2-2|few|TRBD1|TRBV7-6
TGTGCCAGCAGCCACGGACAGGGGGATGGCACCGGGGAGCTGTTTTTT
CASSHGQGDGTGELFF
>TRBJ1-4|many|-|TRBV5-5
TGTGCCAGCAGCTTGATTAGCGGGGGAGAGGGTGGAAAACTGTTTTTT
CASSLISGGEGGKLFF
>TRBJ2-1|-|-|TRBV19
TGTGCCAGTACCCCGGGGGACAATGAGCAGTTCTTC
CASTPGDNEQFF
>TRBJ2-2|-|TRBD1|TRBV7-8
TGTGCCAGCAGCGCATCCGGGACAGCCCTCACCGGGGAGCTGTTTTTT
CASSASGTALTGELFF
>TRBJ2-1|few|TRBD2|TRBV28
TGTGCCAGCACCCACAGTGGGCCCCGGGAGGGCCCCTACAATGAGCAGTTCTTC
CASTHSGPREGPYNEQFF
>TRBJ2-5|few|TRBD1|TRBV5-6
TGTGCCAGCAGCTTGGCCTTGACAGGGGGAGGAGAGACCCAGTACTTC
CASSLALTGGGETQYF
>TRBJ2-3|many|TRBD2|TRBV7-2
TGTGCCAGCAGCGCGGGGACTAGCGGGAGTTTTTGGGATACGCAGTATTTT
CASSAGTSGSFWDTQYF
>TRBJ1-1|-|-|TRBV5-3
TGTGCCAGCAGCCAGGACAGCCCTGAAGCTTTCTTT
CASSQDSPEAFF
>TRBJ2-6|few|-|TRBV12-3/TRBV12-4
TGTGCCAGCAGTTTCAAGCCTGGGGCCAACGTCCTGACTTTC
CASSFKPGANVLTF
>TRBJ2-5|few|TRBD1|TRBV7-9
TGTGCCAGCAGCATCAACAGGGGGCCAGAGACCCAGTACTTC
CASSINRGPETQYF
>TRBJ1-5|many|-|TRBV7-8
TGTGCCAGCAGCTTAGGGGGCCAGTATAGCAATCAGCCCCAGCATTTT
CASSLGGQYSNQPQHF
>TRBJ1-5|few|-|TRBV19
TGTGCCAGTAGTCGCGACTCGGGGACCAATCAGCCCCAGCATTTT
CASSRDSGTNQPQHF
>TRBJ2-7|many|-|TRBV28
TGTGCCAGCAGGAGTAATGGCCAATACGAGCAGTACTTC
CASRSNGQYEQYF
>TRBJ2-3|many|TRBD1|TRBV14
TGTGCCAGCAGCCAATTTCAGACAGGGGGAACAGATACGCAGTATTTT
CASSQFQTGGTDTQYF
>TRBJ2-7|many|-|TRBV7-2
TGTGCCAGCAGCTTAAGGGATTTCGACGAGCAGTACTTC
CASSLRDFDEQYF
>TRBJ1-5|many|TRBD1|TRBV7-2
TGTGCCAGCAGCCCAGACAGGGGCAATCAGCCCCAGCATTTT
CASSPDRGNQPQHF